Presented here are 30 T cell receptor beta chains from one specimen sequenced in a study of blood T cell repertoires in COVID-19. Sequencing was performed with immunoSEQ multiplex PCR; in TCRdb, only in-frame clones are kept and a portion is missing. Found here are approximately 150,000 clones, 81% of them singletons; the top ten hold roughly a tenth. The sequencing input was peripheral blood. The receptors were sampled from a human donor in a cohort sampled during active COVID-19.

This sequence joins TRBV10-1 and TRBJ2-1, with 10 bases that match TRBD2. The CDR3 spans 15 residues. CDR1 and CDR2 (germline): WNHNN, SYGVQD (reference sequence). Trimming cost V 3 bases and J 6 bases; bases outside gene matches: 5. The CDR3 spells CASSDSGLAANEQFF. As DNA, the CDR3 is TGCGCCAGCAGTGATAGTGGACTAGCGGCCAATGAGCAGTTCTTC.

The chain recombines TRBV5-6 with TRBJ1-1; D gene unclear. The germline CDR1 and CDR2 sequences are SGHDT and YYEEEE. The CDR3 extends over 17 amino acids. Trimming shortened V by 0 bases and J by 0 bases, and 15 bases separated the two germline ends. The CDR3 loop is CASSLAGVRRVNTEAFF. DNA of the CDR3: TGTGCCAGCAGCTTGGCTGGGGTGAGGCGGGTGAACACTGAAGCTTTCTTT.

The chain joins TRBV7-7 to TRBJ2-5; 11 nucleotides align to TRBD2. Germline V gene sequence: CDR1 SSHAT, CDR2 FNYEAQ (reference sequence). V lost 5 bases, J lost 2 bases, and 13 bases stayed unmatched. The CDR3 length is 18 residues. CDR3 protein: CASSLDFIAGGWQETQYF. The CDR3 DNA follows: TGTGCCAGCAGCCTTGACTTTATAGCGGGGGGGTGGCAAGAGACCCAGTACTTC.

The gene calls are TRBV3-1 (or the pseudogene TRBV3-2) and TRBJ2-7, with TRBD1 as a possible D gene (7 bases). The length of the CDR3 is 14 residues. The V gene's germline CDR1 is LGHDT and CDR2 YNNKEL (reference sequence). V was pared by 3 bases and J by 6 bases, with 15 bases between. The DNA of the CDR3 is TGTGCCAGCAGCCACGCCCAGGGGGGTGGCGAGCAGTACTTC. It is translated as CASSHAQGGGEQYF.

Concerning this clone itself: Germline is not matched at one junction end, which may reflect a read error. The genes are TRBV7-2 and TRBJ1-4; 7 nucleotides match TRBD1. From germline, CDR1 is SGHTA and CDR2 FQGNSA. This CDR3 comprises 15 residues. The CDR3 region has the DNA TGTGCCAGCAGCCTAGCATTAGGGGGCAGGGAAAAACTGTTTTTT. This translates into CASSLALGGREKLFF.

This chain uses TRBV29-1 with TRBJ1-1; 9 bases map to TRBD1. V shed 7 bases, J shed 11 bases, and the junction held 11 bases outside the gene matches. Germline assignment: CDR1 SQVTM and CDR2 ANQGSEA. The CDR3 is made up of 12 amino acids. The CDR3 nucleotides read TGCAGCGCTGGGACAGGGCCCAGTCCGGCTTTCTTT. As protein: CSAGTGPSPAFF.

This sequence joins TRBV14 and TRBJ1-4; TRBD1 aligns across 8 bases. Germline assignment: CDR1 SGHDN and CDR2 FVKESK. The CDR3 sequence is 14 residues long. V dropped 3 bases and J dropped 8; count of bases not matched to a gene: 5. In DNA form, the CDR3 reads TGTGCCAGCAGCCACGGACAGGGACGGGAAAAACTGTTTTTT. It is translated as CASSHGQGREKLFF. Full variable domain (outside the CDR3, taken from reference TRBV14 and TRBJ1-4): EAGVTQFPSHSVIEKGQTVTLRCDPISGHDNLYWYRRVMGKEIKFLLHFVKESKQDESGMPNNRFLAERTGGTYSTLKVQPAELEDSGVYFCASSHGQGREKLFFGSGTQLSVL.

The CDR3: CASSLLGAETQYF. The DNA of the CDR3 is TGTGCCAGCAGTTTACTGGGGGCAGAGACCCAGTACTTC. The rearrangement uses TRBV12-3 or TRBV12-4 and TRBJ2-5; possible D gene TRBD1, 6 bases. The length of the CDR3 is 13 residues. Trimming stripped 2 bases from V and 4 bases from J, with 8 bases between.

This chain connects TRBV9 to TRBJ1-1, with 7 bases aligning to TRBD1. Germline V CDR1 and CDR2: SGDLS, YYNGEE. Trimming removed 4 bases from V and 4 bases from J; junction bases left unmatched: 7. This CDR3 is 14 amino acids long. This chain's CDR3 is CASSLTGQFTEAFF. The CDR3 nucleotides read TGTGCCAGCAGCCTGACGGGACAGTTCACTGAAGCTTTCTTT.

Here the CDR3 reads CASSPTEEAFF. Written as DNA, the CDR3 is TGTGCCAGCAGTCCCACAGAAGAAGCTTTCTTT. The J gene is TRBJ1-1, the V gene TRBV6-6; D unresolved. CDR3 length: 11 residues. The V end lost 5 bases, the J end lost 8 bases, and 9 bases lay between the germline ends. The germline V gene has CDR1 MNHNY and CDR2 SVGAGI (reference sequence).

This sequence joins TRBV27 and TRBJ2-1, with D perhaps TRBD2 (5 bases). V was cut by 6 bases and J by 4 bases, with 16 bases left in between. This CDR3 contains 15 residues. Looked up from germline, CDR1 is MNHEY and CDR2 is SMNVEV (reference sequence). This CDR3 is CASRDYGRGYNEQFF. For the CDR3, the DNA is TGTGCCAGCAGGGATTACGGACGGGGATACAATGAGCAGTTCTTC.

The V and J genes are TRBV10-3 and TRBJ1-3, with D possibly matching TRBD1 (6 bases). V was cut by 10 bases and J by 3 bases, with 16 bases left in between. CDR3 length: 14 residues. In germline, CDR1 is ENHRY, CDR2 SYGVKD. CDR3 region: CATEDRSVGNTIYF. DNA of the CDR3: TGTGCCACCGAAGACAGGTCGGTTGGAAACACCATATATTTT.

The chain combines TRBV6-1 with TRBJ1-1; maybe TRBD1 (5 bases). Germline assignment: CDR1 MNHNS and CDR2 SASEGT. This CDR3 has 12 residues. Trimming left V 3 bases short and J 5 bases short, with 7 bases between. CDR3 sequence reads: CASSEGGTEAFF. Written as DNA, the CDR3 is TGTGCCAGCAGTGAGGGGGGGACTGAAGCTTTCTTT.

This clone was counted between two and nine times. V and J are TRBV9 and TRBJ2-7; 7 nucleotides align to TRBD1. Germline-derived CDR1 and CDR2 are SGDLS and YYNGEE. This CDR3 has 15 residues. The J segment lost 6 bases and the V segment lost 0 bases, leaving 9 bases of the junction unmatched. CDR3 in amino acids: CASSVDPDRPGEQYF. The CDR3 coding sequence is TGTGCCAGCAGCGTAGACCCGGACAGGCCCGGCGAGCAGTACTTC. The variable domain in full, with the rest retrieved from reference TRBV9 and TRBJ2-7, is DSGVTQTPKHLITATGQRVTLRCSPRSGDLSVYWYQQSLDQGLQFLIQYYNGEERAKGNILERFSAQQFPDLHSELNLSSLELGDSALYFCASSVDPDRPGEQYFGPGTRLTVT.

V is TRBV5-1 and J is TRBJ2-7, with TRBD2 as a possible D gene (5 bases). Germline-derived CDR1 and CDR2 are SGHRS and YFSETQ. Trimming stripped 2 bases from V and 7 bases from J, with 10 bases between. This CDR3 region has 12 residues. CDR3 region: CASSFGGEEQYF. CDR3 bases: TGCGCCAGCAGCTTTGGAGGTGAAGAGCAGTACTTC. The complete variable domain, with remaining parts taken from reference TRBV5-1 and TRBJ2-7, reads KAGVTQTPRYLIKTRGQQVTLSCSPISGHRSVSWYQQTPGQGLQFLFEYFSETQRNKGNFPGRFSGRQFSNSRSEMNVSTLELGDSALYLCASSFGGEEQYFGPGTRLTVT.

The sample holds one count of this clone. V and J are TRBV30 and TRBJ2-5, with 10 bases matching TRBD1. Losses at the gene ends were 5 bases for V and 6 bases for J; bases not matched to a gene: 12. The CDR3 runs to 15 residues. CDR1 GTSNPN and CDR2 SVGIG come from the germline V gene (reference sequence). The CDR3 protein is CAWAPTGGARKTQYF. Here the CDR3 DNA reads TGTGCCTGGGCCCCGACAGGGGGCGCGAGAAAGACCCAGTACTTC.

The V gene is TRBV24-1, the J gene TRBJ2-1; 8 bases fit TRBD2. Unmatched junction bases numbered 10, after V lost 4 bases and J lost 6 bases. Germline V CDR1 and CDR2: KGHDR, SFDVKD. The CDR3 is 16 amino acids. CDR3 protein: CATSDPGGATSNEQFF. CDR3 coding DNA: TGTGCCACCAGTGACCCCGGGGGGGCGACTTCCAATGAGCAGTTCTTC.

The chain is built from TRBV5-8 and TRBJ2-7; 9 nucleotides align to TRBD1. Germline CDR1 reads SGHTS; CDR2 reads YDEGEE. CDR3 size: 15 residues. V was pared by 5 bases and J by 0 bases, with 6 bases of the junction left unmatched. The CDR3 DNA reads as TGTGCCAGCAGACGGACAGGGGCTAGCTCCTACGAGCAGTACTTC. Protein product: CASRRTGASSYEQYF.

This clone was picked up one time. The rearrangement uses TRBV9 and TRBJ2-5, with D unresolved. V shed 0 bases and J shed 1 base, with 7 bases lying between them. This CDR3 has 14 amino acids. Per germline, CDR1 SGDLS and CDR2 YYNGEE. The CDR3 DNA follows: TGTGCCAGCAGCGTAGGTCCGGTCCAAGAGACCCAGTACTTC. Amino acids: CASSVGPVQETQYF.

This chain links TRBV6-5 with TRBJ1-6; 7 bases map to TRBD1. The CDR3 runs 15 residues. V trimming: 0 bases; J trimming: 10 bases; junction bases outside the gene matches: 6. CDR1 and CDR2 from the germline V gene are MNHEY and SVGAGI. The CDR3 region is CASSYSGQGGSPLHF. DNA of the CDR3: TGTGCCAGCAGTTACTCGGGGCAGGGGGGCTCACCCCTCCACTTT.

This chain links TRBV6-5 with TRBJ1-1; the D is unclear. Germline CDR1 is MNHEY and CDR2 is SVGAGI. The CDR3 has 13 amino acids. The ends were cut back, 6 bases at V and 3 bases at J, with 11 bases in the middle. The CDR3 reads CASRNTVDTEAFF. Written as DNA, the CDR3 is TGTGCCAGCAGAAACACAGTGGACACTGAAGCTTTCTTT.

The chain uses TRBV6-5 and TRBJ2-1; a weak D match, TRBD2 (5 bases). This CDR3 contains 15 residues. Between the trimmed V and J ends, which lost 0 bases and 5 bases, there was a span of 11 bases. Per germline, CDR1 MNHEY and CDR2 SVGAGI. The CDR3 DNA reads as TGTGCCAGCAGTTACTCGCGCGGGTACGACAATGAGCAGTTCTTC. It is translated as CASSYSRGYDNEQFF.

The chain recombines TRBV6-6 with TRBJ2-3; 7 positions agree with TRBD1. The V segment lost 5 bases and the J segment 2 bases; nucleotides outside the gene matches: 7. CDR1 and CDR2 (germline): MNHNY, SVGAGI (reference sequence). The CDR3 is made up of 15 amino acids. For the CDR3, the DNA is TGTGCCAGCAGTACCCGACAGGGCCTCACAGATACGCAGTATTTT. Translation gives CASSTRQGLTDTQYF.

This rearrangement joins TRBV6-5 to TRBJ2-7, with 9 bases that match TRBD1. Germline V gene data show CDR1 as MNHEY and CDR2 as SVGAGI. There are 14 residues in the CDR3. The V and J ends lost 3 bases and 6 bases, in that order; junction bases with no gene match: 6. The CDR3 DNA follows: TGTGCCAGCAGTTATTCCGGGACAGGGAGCGAGCAGTACTTC. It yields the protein CASSYSGTGSEQYF.

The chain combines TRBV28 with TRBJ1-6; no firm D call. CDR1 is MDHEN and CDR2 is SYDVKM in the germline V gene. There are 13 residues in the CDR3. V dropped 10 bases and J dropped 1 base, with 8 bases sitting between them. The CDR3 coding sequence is TGTGCCATCGGGGTGTCCTATAATTCACCCCTCCACTTT. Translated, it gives CAIGVSYNSPLHF.

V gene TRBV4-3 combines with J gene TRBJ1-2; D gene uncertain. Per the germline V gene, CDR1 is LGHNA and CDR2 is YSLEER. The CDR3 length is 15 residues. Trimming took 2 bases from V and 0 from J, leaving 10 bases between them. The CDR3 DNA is TGCGCCAGCAGCCAAAAACCGGGGACTAACTATGGCTACACCTTC. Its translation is CASSQKPGTNYGYTF.

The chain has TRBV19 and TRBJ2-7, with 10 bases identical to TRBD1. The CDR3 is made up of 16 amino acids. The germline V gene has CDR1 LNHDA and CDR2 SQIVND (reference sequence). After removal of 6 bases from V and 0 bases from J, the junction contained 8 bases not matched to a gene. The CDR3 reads CASSPDRGLVSYEQYF. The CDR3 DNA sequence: TGTGCCAGTAGCCCCGACAGGGGGCTAGTCTCCTACGAGCAGTACTTC. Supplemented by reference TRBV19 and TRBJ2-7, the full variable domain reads DGGITQSPKYLFRKEGQNVTLSCEQNLNHDAMYWYRQDPGQGLRLIYYSQIVNDFQKGDIAEGYSVSREKKESFPLTVTSAQKNPTAFYLCASSPDRGLVSYEQYFGPGTRLTVT.

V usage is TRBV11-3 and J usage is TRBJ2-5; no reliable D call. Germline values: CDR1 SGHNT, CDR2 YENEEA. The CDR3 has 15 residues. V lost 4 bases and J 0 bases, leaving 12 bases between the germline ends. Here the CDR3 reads CASSSLTDNQETQYF. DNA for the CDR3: TGTGCCAGCAGCTCGCTAACAGACAACCAAGAGACCCAGTACTTC. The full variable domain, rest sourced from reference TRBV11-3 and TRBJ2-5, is EAGVVQSPRYKIIEKKQPVAFWCNPISGHNTLYWYLQNLGQGPELLIRYENEEAVDDSQLPKDRFSAERLKGVDSTLKIQPAELGDSAVYLCASSSLTDNQETQYFGPGTRLLVL.

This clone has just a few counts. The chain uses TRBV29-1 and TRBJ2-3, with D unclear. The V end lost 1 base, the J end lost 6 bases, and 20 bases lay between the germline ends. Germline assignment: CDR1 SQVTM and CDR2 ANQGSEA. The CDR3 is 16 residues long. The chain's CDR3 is CSVEGPANESPDTQYF. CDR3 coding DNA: TGCAGCGTTGAAGGTCCCGCGAACGAGAGCCCCGATACGCAGTATTTT.

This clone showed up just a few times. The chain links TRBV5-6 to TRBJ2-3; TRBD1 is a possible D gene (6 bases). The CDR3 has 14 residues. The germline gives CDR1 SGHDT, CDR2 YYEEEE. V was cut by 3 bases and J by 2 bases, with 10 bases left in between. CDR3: CASSSQGSTDTQYF. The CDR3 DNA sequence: TGTGCCAGCAGCTCACAGGGTTCCACAGATACGCAGTATTTT.